This T cell receptor (beta chain) stems from a study of blood T cell repertoires in COVID-19. Across the study: COVID-19 samples from acute and convalescent phases originated in the United States, Italy and Spain. PBMCs, B-cell-depleted T cells, or T cells provided the cDNA or gDNA that made up the material.

In the authors' workflow: Reference gene primer amplification gave estimated nucleated cell counts. The assay was immunoSEQ multiplex PCR, and TCRdb's table has in-frame clones only and misses some. V and J calls and clone size are given by that table; D and trimming were obtained from the DNA. The table has around 92,000 clones, about 83% seen once; the top ten hold roughly 30%. Germline CDR1 is ENHRY and CDR2 is SYGVKD. The CDR3 runs to 18 residues. Trimming cost V 0 bases and J 0 bases; bases outside gene matches: 8. Sequenced material: peripheral blood. V gene TRBV10-3 combines with J gene TRBJ2-3; 8 bases are shared with TRBD1. The clonotype was recovered from a woman of 80 years or more with acute or convalescent COVID-19. CDR3 sequence reads: CAISESPGQGSSTDTQYF. CDR3 DNA: TGTGCCATCAGTGAGTCCCCTGGACAGGGCTCTAGCACAGATACGCAGTATTTT.